This passage covers 27 T cell receptor beta chains from one sample sequenced in a study of Ad26.COV2.S vaccination and SARS-CoV-2 variants. TCRdb's table, derived via immunoSEQ multiplex PCR, lists solely in-frame clones and lacks some. Here the sample spans approximately 360,000 clones, roughly four fifths being singletons. As to treatment: around 19 received Ad26.COV2.S at low or high dose, single or two shots; roughly 5 received placebo; per-sample allocation not given. Specimen acquisition occurred on day 63 following the initial vaccine or placebo injection. The sequencing used peripheral blood, collected in a trial of Ad26.COV2.S vaccine versus placebo. These receptors originate from a person aged 18-60 years who received the Ad26.COV2.S COVID-19 vaccine or a placebo.

The J gene is TRBJ2-3, the V gene TRBV7-2; tentative D call: TRBD1 (6 bases). CDR3 length: 16 amino acids. V dropped 5 bases and J dropped 3 bases, with 18 bases sitting between them. Germline assignment: CDR1 SGHTA and CDR2 FQGNSA. CDR3 sequence: CASSAYSPRGTDTQYF. CDR3 nucleotide sequence: TGTGCCAGCAGCGCGTACAGTCCCAGGGGAACAGATACGCAGTATTTT.

This chain links TRBV25-1 with TRBJ2-1; D may be TRBD1 or TRBD2 (5 bases each). Germline CDR1 is MGHDK and CDR2 is SYGVNS. The CDR3 runs to 12 residues. V was trimmed by 8 bases and J by 10 bases, leaving 15 bases between them. As DNA, the CDR3 is TGTGCCAGCGGGGACCTTGCGGTAGAGCAGTTCTTC. The encoded protein is CASGDLAVEQFF.

CDR3 protein: CASSPRTATNEKLFF. The DNA of the CDR3 is TGTGCCAGCAGCCCCCGAACAGCAACTAATGAAAAACTGTTTTTT. The chain employs TRBV7-9 and TRBJ1-4; D is undetermined. Per the germline V gene, CDR1 is SEHNR and CDR2 is FQNEAQ (reference sequence). The CDR3 consists of 15 residues. Trimming left V 5 bases short and J 0 bases short, with 10 bases between.

Comments on this clone: The same CDR3 is also encoded by other DNA sequences in this sample. The V call is TRBV5-1, the J call TRBJ2-7, with TRBD1 matching over 10 bases. The CDR3 totals 13 residues. In germline, CDR1 is SGHRS, CDR2 YFSETQ. J lost 5 bases, V lost 3 bases, and 2 bases had no gene match. CDR3 residues: CASSSGTGDEQYF. As DNA, the CDR3 is TGCGCCAGCAGCTCCGGGACAGGGGACGAGCAGTACTTC.

The rearrangement uses TRBV6-4 and TRBJ1-1, with D tentatively TRBD1 (5 bases). The germline gives CDR1 MRHNA, CDR2 SNTAGT. The CDR3 is made up of 13 amino acids. V was pared by 6 bases and J by 1 base, with 9 bases between. The CDR3 sequence is CASSREKNTEAFF. The CDR3 DNA reads TGTGCCAGCAGCAGGGAAAAGAACACTGAAGCTTTCTTT.

The chain combines TRBV7-9 with TRBJ2-7; D call uncertain. The ends were cut back, 4 bases at V and 5 bases at J, with 21 bases in the middle. CDR1 SEHNR and CDR2 FQNEAQ come from the germline V gene (reference sequence). The CDR3 has 16 residues. The CDR3 DNA is TGTGCCAGCAGCTCAGCACGAGCACGACGATTCGACGAGCAGTACTTC. Its protein is CASSSARARRFDEQYF.

This chain uses TRBV11-2 with TRBJ1-2; no firm D call. Germline loops: CDR1 SGHAT, CDR2 FQNNGV. Between the trimmed V and J ends, which lost 5 bases and 4 bases, there was a span of 11 bases. The CDR3 runs 13 residues. The DNA for the CDR3 is TGTGCCAGCAGCCCCATTCGGGGCTATGGCTACACCTTC. Its protein product is CASSPIRGYGYTF.

The V gene is TRBV6-6, the J gene TRBJ2-4; D possibly uses TRBD1 or TRBD2 (6 bases each). V shed 5 bases and J shed 1 base, with 15 bases lying between them. Germline V gene lookup returns CDR1 MNHNY and CDR2 SVGAGI (reference sequence). The length of the CDR3 is 16 residues. The CDR3 region is CASSPGGRGAKNIQYF. The CDR3 DNA reads TGTGCCAGCAGTCCCGGGGGCAGAGGGGCCAAAAACATTCAGTACTTC.

The chain combines TRBV6-5 with TRBJ1-3, with unresolved D. The germline V gene encodes CDR1 MNHEY and CDR2 SVGAGI. The V and J ends lost 5 bases and 7 bases respectively, with 15 bases between them. The CDR3 spans 14 residues. CDR3 coding DNA: TGTGCCAGCAGTCCCCGAACAATTAGGAACACCATATATTTT. As protein: CASSPRTIRNTIYF.

This CDR3 is CASSQDRYRSGNTIYF. CDR3 DNA sequence: TGCGCCAGCAGCCAGGACCGATACAGGAGCGGAAACACCATATATTTT. The chain employs TRBV4-1 and TRBJ1-3; tentative D call: TRBD1 (5 bases). CDR1 and CDR2 from the germline V gene are MGHRA and YSYEKL. V lost 3 bases to trimming and J lost 4 bases, with 16 bases between them. The CDR3 spans 16 residues.

This clone has ten or more counts. The V call is TRBV11-2, the J call TRBJ2-7, with D possibly being TRBD1 (7 bases). Germline CDR1 SGHAT, CDR2 FQNNGV. This CDR3 spans 16 amino acids. Trimming removed 5 bases from V and 7 bases from J, with 24 bases in between. DNA for the CDR3: TGTGCCAGCAGCCCCAAGAGTTATACAGGGGCGGGGGAGCAGTACTTC. Translation gives CASSPKSYTGAGEQYF.

V is TRBV30 and J is TRBJ1-4; D is unresolved. CDR1 is GTSNPN, CDR2 SVGIG, per germline (reference sequence). V was shortened by 0 bases and J by 0 bases, with 8 bases between the two germline ends. The CDR3 has 15 amino acids. CDR3 DNA: TGTGCCTGGAGTGTACAGATTGCAACTAATGAAAAACTGTTTTTT. Amino acid sequence: CAWSVQIATNEKLFF.

This clone was seen at least ten times. Other DNA sequences in the sample encode the same CDR3. The chain couples TRBV5-1 to TRBJ2-2; tentative D call: TRBD1 (5 bases). CDR3 length equals 15 residues. The germline gives CDR1 SGHRS, CDR2 YFSETQ. V lost 1 base and J lost 3, with 10 bases in between. The CDR3 region is CASSLSTGHTGELFF. As DNA, the CDR3 is TGCGCCAGCAGCTTGAGTACAGGCCACACCGGGGAGCTGTTTTTT. Combining the CDR3 with reference TRBV5-1 and TRBJ2-2 gives the whole variable domain KAGVTQTPRYLIKTRGQQVTLSCSPISGHRSVSWYQQTPGQGLQFLFEYFSETQRNKGNFPGRFSGRQFSNSRSEMNVSTLELGDSALYLCASSLSTGHTGELFFGEGSRLTVL.

The rearrangement links TRBV27 to TRBJ1-1, with D perhaps TRBD1 (6 bases). V dropped 2 bases and J dropped 1 base, with 20 bases sitting between them. The CDR3 covers 18 residues. Germline V gene data show CDR1 as MNHEY and CDR2 as SMNVEV (reference sequence). The CDR3 is CASSLSSGSETGNTEAFF. In nucleotides, the CDR3 is TGTGCCAGCAGTTTAAGTTCAGGGAGCGAGACAGGGAACACTGAAGCTTTCTTT.

The chain employs TRBV18 and TRBJ2-1; no firm D call. The CDR3 runs 14 residues. Germline values: CDR1 KGHSH, CDR2 LQKENI. The germline V and J ends were trimmed by 3 bases and 3 bases, with 9 bases remaining between them. CDR3 sequence (DNA): TGTGCCAGCTCACCGTCTGGCGGCTACAATGAGCAGTTCTTC. Protein: CASSPSGGYNEQFF. Drawing the rest from reference TRBV18 and TRBJ2-1, the complete variable domain is NAGVMQNPRHLVRRRGQEARLRCSPMKGHSHVYWYRQLPEEGLKFMVYLQKENIIDESGMPKERFSAEFPKEGPSILRIQQVVRGDSAAYFCASSPSGGYNEQFFGPGTRLTVL.

As for this clone: At one of its ends the junction is not consistent with the germline gene, which may arise from a read error. V gene TRBV20-1 combines with J gene TRBJ2-2; D gene unclear. CDR1 and CDR2 (germline): DFQATT, SNEGSKA (reference sequence). The CDR3 sequence is 11 residues long. The CDR3 nucleotides read TGCAGTGCTCTGAACTCCGGGGAGCTGTTTTTT. Translating gives CSALNSGELFF.

This clone was recorded once. V and J are TRBV29-1 and TRBJ2-1, with 9 bases that match TRBD2. In germline, CDR1 is SQVTM, CDR2 ANQGSEA. The trim removed 7 bases at V and 5 bases at J, leaving 9 bases unmatched. The CDR3 runs to 14 residues. CDR3 sequence reads: CSAHAGGWDNEQFF. CDR3 DNA sequence: TGCAGCGCTCACGCGGGGGGGTGGGACAATGAGCAGTTCTTC.

With respect to this clone: Other DNA sequences in this sample translate to the same CDR3. The chain links TRBV29-1 to TRBJ1-2, with D possibly matching TRBD1 (5 bases). From germline, CDR1 is SQVTM and CDR2 ANQGSEA. Trimming stripped 6 bases from V and 4 bases from J, with 9 bases between. The CDR3 is 11 amino acids. CDR3 nucleotides: TGCAGCGTCGGACAACTCTATGGCTACACCTTC. Its translation is CSVGQLYGYTF.

The V gene is TRBV5-5, the J gene TRBJ2-2; D is ambiguous. The CDR3 runs to 14 residues. Between the trimmed V and J ends, which lost 2 bases and 3 bases, there was a span of 8 bases. Germline-derived CDR1 and CDR2 are SGHKS and YYEKEE (reference sequence). Written as DNA, the CDR3 is TGTGCCAGCAGCTTAATCCCGGACACCGGGGAGCTGTTTTTT. Translation: CASSLIPDTGELFF.

The chain uses TRBV7-9 and TRBJ2-7; 7 nucleotides agree with TRBD1. The CDR3 contains 18 residues. Germline CDR1 and CDR2: SEHNR and FQNEAQ (reference sequence). Trimming took 5 bases from V and 2 from J; bases not matched to a gene: 18. The CDR3, as DNA: TGTGCCAGCAGCCCGCCCGCCAGGGGGAGTTTAACCCCCTACGAGCAGTACTTC. This gives the protein CASSPPARGSLTPYEQYF.

V is TRBV5-1 and J is TRBJ1-4, with 7 bases identical to TRBD1. The CDR3 is 15 amino acids. Germline CDR1 and CDR2: SGHRS and YFSETQ. Trimming took 4 bases from V and 7 from J; bases not matched to a gene: 10. The CDR3 region is CASSTLTGSGEKLFF. CDR3 bases: TGCGCCAGCAGCACCCTGACAGGGTCTGGTGAAAAACTGTTTTTT.

The chain has TRBV18 and TRBJ1-1; the D gene is possibly TRBD1 (5 bases). Per germline, CDR1 KGHSH and CDR2 LQKENI. The CDR3 loop spans 15 amino acids. Trimming stripped 0 bases from V and 5 bases from J, with 13 bases between. Here the CDR3 reads CASSPPNGARTEAFF. As DNA, the CDR3 is TGTGCCAGCTCACCACCGAACGGGGCTAGGACTGAAGCTTTCTTT.

This chain joins TRBV11-2 and TRBJ2-7; either TRBD1 or TRBD2 may fit D (6 bases each). CDR3 size: 13 residues. Germline CDR1 SGHAT, CDR2 FQNNGV. V was clipped by 4 bases and J by 7 bases, with 14 bases between them. The CDR3 DNA follows: TGTGCCAGCAGCTATCTAGGGGGGCTGGAGCAGTACTTC. Its protein is CASSYLGGLEQYF.

CDR3 sequence reads: CASSSGLTGELFF. The CDR3 nucleotides read TGTGCCAGCAGCTCTGGGTTAACCGGGGAGCTGTTTTTT. The rearrangement joins TRBV7-9 to TRBJ2-2; D not certain. Looked up from germline, CDR1 is SEHNR and CDR2 is FQNEAQ (reference sequence). The CDR3 is 13 amino acids. Trimming removed 4 bases at V and 5 bases at J, with 8 bases between.

The V gene is TRBV5-5, the J gene TRBJ2-5, with D possibly being TRBD1 (8 bases). Germline V lookup: CDR1 SGHKS, CDR2 YYEKEE (reference sequence). The V end was cut by 0 bases, the J end by 3 bases, with 15 bases between. There are 16 residues in the CDR3. The CDR3 region is CASSLVPTGGEETQYF. The CDR3 coding sequence is TGTGCCAGCAGCTTGGTCCCCACAGGGGGGGAAGAGACCCAGTACTTC.

The sample holds one count of this clone. This chain uses TRBV19 with TRBJ2-7; 14 nucleotides match TRBD2. CDR3 size: 18 residues. Per germline, CDR1 LNHDA and CDR2 SQIVND (reference sequence). Trimming at V came to 5 bases and at J to 5 bases, leaving 14 bases not matched to a gene. CDR3 residues: CASSVKGTSGGWSDEQYF. In nucleotides, the CDR3 is TGTGCCAGTAGTGTAAAAGGGACTAGCGGGGGCTGGTCGGACGAGCAGTACTTC.

The chain joins TRBV5-1 to TRBJ2-7; tentatively, D is TRBD1 (5 bases). CDR1 is SGHRS and CDR2 is YFSETQ in the germline V gene. This CDR3 spans 13 amino acids. Trimming stripped 9 bases from V and 0 bases from J, with 13 bases between. The chain's CDR3 is CATRVDSSYEQYF. The CDR3 DNA sequence: TGCGCCACCAGGGTTGACAGCTCCTACGAGCAGTACTTC.